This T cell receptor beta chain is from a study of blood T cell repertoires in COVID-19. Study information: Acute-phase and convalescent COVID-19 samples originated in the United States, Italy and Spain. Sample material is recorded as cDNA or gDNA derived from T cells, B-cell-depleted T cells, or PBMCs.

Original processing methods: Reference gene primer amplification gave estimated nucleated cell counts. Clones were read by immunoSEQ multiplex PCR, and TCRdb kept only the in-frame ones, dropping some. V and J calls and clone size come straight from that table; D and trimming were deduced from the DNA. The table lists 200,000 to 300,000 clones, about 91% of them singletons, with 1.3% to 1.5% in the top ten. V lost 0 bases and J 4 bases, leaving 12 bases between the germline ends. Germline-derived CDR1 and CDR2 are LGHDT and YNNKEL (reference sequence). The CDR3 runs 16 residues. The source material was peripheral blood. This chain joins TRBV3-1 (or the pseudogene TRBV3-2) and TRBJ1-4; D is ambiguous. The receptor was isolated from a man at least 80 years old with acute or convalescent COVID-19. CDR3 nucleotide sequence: TGTGCCAGCAGCCAAGACTTCCGGGGAGGTAATGAAAAACTGTTTTTT. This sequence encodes CASSQDFRGGNEKLFF.